Each of the 24 T cell receptor beta chains below was sequenced from the same sample in a study of cytomegalovirus exposure and HLA in healthy donors. PCR was performed using 60 Vbeta and 13 Jbeta primers. Clones were read by immunoSEQ multiplex PCR, and TCRdb kept only the in-frame ones, dropping some. This sample has 150,000 or so clones; about three quarters occur once, and the top ten carry around 2.1%. The sample consisted of PBMCs. These receptors all come from a female donor in good health and CMV-seronegative.

This chain connects TRBV12-5 to TRBJ2-5; 8 nucleotides line up with TRBD1. The CDR3 totals 14 residues. V gave up 1 base and J gave up 3 bases; unmatched junction bases: 1. From germline, CDR1 is LGHNT and CDR2 FRNRAP. CDR3 amino acids: CASGLGDRKETQYF. The CDR3, as DNA: TGTGCTAGTGGTTTGGGGGACAGGAAAGAGACCCAGTACTTC.

The J gene is TRBJ1-1, the V gene TRBV30; D call uncertain. V gave up 0 bases and J gave up 4 bases, with 15 bases separating them. The CDR3 spans 15 residues. The V gene's germline CDR1 is GTSNPN and CDR2 SVGIG (reference sequence). Written as DNA, the CDR3 is TGTGCCTGGAGTGTAAACCCCGACGGGAGCACTGAAGCTTTCTTT. It translates to CAWSVNPDGSTEAFF.

The J gene is TRBJ1-1, the V gene TRBV30; D remains ambiguous. The CDR3 consists of 13 residues. Germline CDR1 GTSNPN, CDR2 SVGIG (reference sequence). Trimming removed 6 bases from V and 6 bases from J, with 17 bases in between. CDR3 loop: CACRVDVSAEAFF. CDR3 bases: TGTGCCTGTCGGGTGGATGTCTCGGCTGAAGCTTTCTTT.

The V call is TRBV5-1, the J call TRBJ2-7; 8 nucleotides align to TRBD2. The germline gives CDR1 SGHRS, CDR2 YFSETQ. V lost 2 bases to trimming and J lost 5 bases; unmatched junction nucleotides: 6. CDR3 length equals 14 residues. As DNA, the CDR3 is TGCGCCAGCAGCTTTGTGGGACTAGGCAACGAGCAGTACTTC. As protein: CASSFVGLGNEQYF.

The table lists this clone with a few counts. The gene calls are TRBV29-1 and TRBJ2-1; D perhaps matches TRBD1 (6 bases). This CDR3 is 14 amino acids long. The V gene lost 1 base and the J gene lost 0 bases, with 7 bases spanning the gap. Germline CDR1 and CDR2: SQVTM and ANQGSEA. In DNA, the CDR3 is TGCAGCGTTGAAGGGGGGCGCTCCTACAATGAGCAGTTCTTC. The encoded protein is CSVEGGRSYNEQFF.

The V and J genes are TRBV18 and TRBJ2-7, with 12 positions matching TRBD2. The CDR3 contains 16 residues. Germline values: CDR1 KGHSH, CDR2 LQKENI. V lost 4 bases, J lost 2 bases, and 6 bases stayed unmatched. CDR3 sequence: CASSLGTSGPPYEQYF. As DNA, the CDR3 is TGTGCCAGCTCACTCGGGACTAGCGGGCCCCCCTACGAGCAGTACTTC.

The chain has TRBV18 and TRBJ2-7, with D possibly TRBD2 on 7 matching bases. The length of the CDR3 is 14 residues. Germline-derived CDR1 and CDR2 are KGHSH and LQKENI. V dropped 3 bases and J dropped 7 bases, with 16 bases sitting between them. The CDR3: CASSPTRGGREQYF. The CDR3 bases are TGTGCCAGCTCACCGACTAGGGGGGGTAGGGAGCAGTACTTC.

V usage is TRBV5-1 and J usage is TRBJ1-1, with unresolved D. The CDR3 loop spans 15 amino acids. CDR1 SGHRS and CDR2 YFSETQ come from the germline V gene. V dropped 3 bases and J dropped 1 base, with 13 bases sitting between them. CDR3 amino acids: CASSWSGGRNTEAFF. As DNA, the CDR3 is TGCGCCAGCAGCTGGAGCGGCGGGAGGAACACTGAAGCTTTCTTT.

In DNA form, the CDR3 reads TGTGCCAGCAGCTCCCCCATCTACGAGCAGTACTTC. This gives the protein CASSSPIYEQYF. The rearrangement joins TRBV7-9 to TRBJ2-7, with D unresolved. The V gene lost 4 bases and the J gene lost 3 bases, with 7 bases spanning the gap. CDR1 SEHNR and CDR2 FQNEAQ come from the germline V gene (reference sequence). The CDR3 spans 12 residues.

This clone has only one observation. The J gene is TRBJ1-2, the V gene TRBV7-9, with TRBD1 matching 7 bases. The CDR3 has 15 amino acids. Germline V gene data show CDR1 as SEHNR and CDR2 as FQNEAQ (reference sequence). J lost 4 bases, V lost 5 bases, and 10 bases had no gene match. The CDR3 DNA reads TGTGCCAGCAGCCCGGAGGGGACAGTAAGCTATGGCTACACCTTC. This codes for CASSPEGTVSYGYTF.

V is TRBV6-5 and J is TRBJ1-2; no reliable D call. The CDR3 runs to 13 residues. Germline V gene sequence: CDR1 MNHEY, CDR2 SVGAGI. With 2 bases removed from V and 8 bases from J, the gap between germline ends came to 12 bases. The CDR3 DNA is TGTGCCAGCAGTTACAGAGAGGGTACAGGCTACACCTTC. This encodes CASSYREGTGYTF.

The chain joins TRBV18 to TRBJ1-1, with no clear D. V lost 2 bases, J lost 1 base, and 11 bases lay in between. Germline V lookup: CDR1 KGHSH, CDR2 LQKENI. CDR3 length equals 15 residues. CDR3 amino acids: CASSPASPSNTEAFF. The CDR3 region has the DNA TGTGCCAGCTCACCAGCGAGCCCCTCGAACACTGAAGCTTTCTTT.

The chain has TRBV29-1 and TRBJ1-2; 11 bases map to TRBD1. Losses at the gene ends were 7 bases for V and 5 bases for J; bases not matched to a gene: 6. In germline, CDR1 is SQVTM, CDR2 ANQGSEA. This CDR3 comprises 13 residues. The CDR3 DNA reads as TGCAGCGCCGGGGGACAGGGGGAGTATGGCTACACCTTC. It codes for CSAGGQGEYGYTF.

This chain joins TRBV30 and TRBJ2-7, with D possibly TRBD2 on 5 matching bases. Trimming stripped 4 bases from V and 7 bases from J, with 20 bases between. The CDR3 contains 14 residues. The V gene's germline CDR1 is GTSNPN and CDR2 SVGIG (reference sequence). The CDR3 DNA reads TGTGCCTGGACGATTTCCGATCTCCCGGGGGAGCAGTACTTC. Amino acid sequence: CAWTISDLPGEQYF.

This clone was observed a handful of times. The V and J genes are TRBV29-1 and TRBJ1-3, with a tentative D call TRBD1 (6 bases). V was pared by 3 bases and J by 2 bases, with 11 bases between. The germline CDR1 and CDR2 sequences are SQVTM and ANQGSEA. The CDR3 runs 14 residues. The CDR3 DNA is TGCAGCGTTGAGTTGGGGGCGACTGGAAACACCATATATTTT. It yields the protein CSVELGATGNTIYF.

The rearrangement joins TRBV6-5 to TRBJ2-7; 9 positions match TRBD1. From germline, CDR1 is MNHEY and CDR2 SVGAGI. The CDR3 covers 15 residues. The trim removed 9 bases at V and 0 bases at J, leaving 9 bases unmatched. This CDR3 is CARRPEGQGSYEQYF. CDR3 coding DNA: TGTGCCAGAAGACCCGAGGGACAGGGCTCCTACGAGCAGTACTTC.

The CDR3: CASSYGQGNEKLFF. The CDR3 nucleotides read TGTGCCAGCAGCTACGGACAGGGTAACGAAAAACTGTTTTTT. This sequence joins TRBV7-9 and TRBJ1-4, with 8 bases matching TRBD1. This CDR3 is 14 amino acids long. With 4 bases clipped from V and 8 bases from J, the junction kept 6 bases outside the gene matches. Germline V gene lookup returns CDR1 SEHNR and CDR2 FQNEAQ (reference sequence).

The V gene is TRBV29-1, the J gene TRBJ2-3, with 10 bases that match TRBD2. CDR1 is SQVTM, CDR2 ANQGSEA, per germline. V shed 3 bases, J shed 6 bases, and the junction held 9 bases outside the gene matches. The CDR3 has 15 residues. The CDR3 reads CSVELASGRYDTQYF. The CDR3 DNA is TGCAGCGTTGAGTTGGCTAGCGGGAGATATGATACGCAGTATTTT.

V and J are TRBV29-1 and TRBJ2-7, with TRBD1 as a possible D gene (7 bases). The CDR3 loop spans 15 amino acids. Trimming shortened V by 6 bases and J by 4 bases, and 22 bases separated the two germline ends. Looked up from germline, CDR1 is SQVTM and CDR2 is ANQGSEA. CDR3 sequence: CSVLTGAGRFYEQYF. The CDR3 region has the DNA TGCAGCGTGCTAACAGGGGCAGGGAGGTTTTACGAGCAGTACTTC.

J is TRBJ2-2 and V is TRBV11-2, with TRBD2 as a possible D gene (5 bases). V gave up 0 bases and J gave up 7 bases, with 9 bases separating them. This CDR3 contains 14 residues. The germline gives CDR1 SGHAT, CDR2 FQNNGV. This chain's CDR3 is CASSLDEEGGELFF. The DNA for the CDR3 is TGTGCCAGCAGCTTAGATGAAGAGGGCGGGGAGCTGTTTTTT.

V is TRBV21-1 and J is TRBJ2-5; the table's D call TRBD2 went unverified against the DNA. TRBV21-1 is a pseudogene. The CDR3 loop spans 17 amino acids. In DNA form, the CDR3 reads TGTGCCAGCAGCAAACGAGAGGGACTAGCGGGGGTGGAGACCCAGTACTTC. This sequence encodes CASSKREGLAGVETQYF.

This chain connects TRBV5-1 to TRBJ2-3; tentatively, D is TRBD2 (6 bases). This CDR3 comprises 16 residues. The germline gives CDR1 SGHRS, CDR2 YFSETQ. The V and J ends lost 3 bases and 0 bases respectively, with 14 bases between them. CDR3 in DNA: TGCGCCAGCAGCTCCGAACCGGGGGAAAGCACAGATACGCAGTATTTT. As protein: CASSSEPGESTDTQYF.

This clone was recorded once. CDR3 in DNA: TGTGCCAGCAGTTCCGCGGGACAGGACCCCTACGAGCAGTACTTC. Encoded protein: CASSSAGQDPYEQYF. J is TRBJ2-7 and V is TRBV6-5, with 8 bases that match TRBD1. Germline CDR1 MNHEY, CDR2 SVGAGI. Unmatched junction bases numbered 7, after V lost 4 bases and J lost 2 bases. The CDR3 covers 15 residues.

The chain recombines TRBV5-4 with TRBJ2-7; TRBD1 aligns across 10 bases. The CDR3 has 15 residues. Looked up from germline, CDR1 is SGHNT and CDR2 is YYREEE (reference sequence). V gave up 4 bases and J gave up 4 bases; unmatched junction bases: 8. The CDR3 region is CASSPDRGLNYEQYF. CDR3 DNA: TGTGCCAGCAGCCCCGACAGGGGGCTTAATTACGAGCAGTACTTC.